Sequencing of this TCR beta chain was carried out in a study of shared clonotypes between healthy human individuals. CDR1 and CDR2 from the germline V gene are MDHEN and SYDVKM. Trimming shortened V by 4 bases and J by 4 bases, and 13 bases separated the two germline ends. This CDR3 region has 14 residues. Several immunoSEQ plates held equal portions of the genomic DNA taken from each subset. The assay was immunoSEQ multiplex PCR, and TCRdb's table has in-frame clones only and misses some. The sample lists approximately 2.5 million clones, 85% to 95% occurring once. This rearrangement joins TRBV28 to TRBJ1-1; perhaps TRBD1 as D (5 bases). Material: naive CD4+ T cells sorted from blood. Regarding subset: CD45RA+ positively selected. This receptor was obtained from a young man in good health. The CDR3 sequence: CASSYPRRGTEAFF. As DNA, the CDR3 is TGTGCCAGCAGTTACCCGCGAAGGGGCACTGAAGCTTTCTTT.